The present T cell receptor beta chain was sequenced within a study of shared clonotypes between healthy human individuals. The CDR3 is 15 residues long. Germline V CDR1 and CDR2: MNHEY, SVGAGI. V shed 4 bases and J shed 1 base, with 12 bases lying between them. Terminally differentiated effector memory CD45RA+ cells were excluded from the naive CD8 cells, which were CD45RO-negative and positively selected for CCR7. As concerns this clone: Its target is unknown.

Genomic DNA of every subset was divided equally among multiple immunoSEQ plates. Sequencing used immunoSEQ multiplex PCR; TCRdb keeps in-frame clones, though not all of them. The sample consists of approximately 840,000 clones, 90% to 97% of them appearing once. Notes on the study in general: Enrolling few donors narrowed the genetic and exposure-history diversity that was represented.

The source of this sequence is a man aged 25 to 40 in good health. The sequenced sample consisted of naive CD8+ T cells sorted from blood. The chain has TRBV6-5 and TRBJ2-3; perhaps TRBD2 as D (5 bases). CDR3 DNA: TGTGCCAGCAGTTTGTTTATTAGCGGCACAGATACGCAGTATTTT. Translating it yields CASSLFISGTDTQYF.